This is a list of T cell receptor beta chains from one sample in a study of T-cell memory formation after mild COVID-19. TCRdb called the 5' RACE reads again in MiXCR, with one record for every CDR3 protein. The table has fewer than 140,000 distinct CDR3 sequences, approximately 15% seen once; the top ten hold 28%. Sequencing input: PBMCs or a T cell subset sorted from them (not recorded which). The receptors were gathered from an adult woman who had mild COVID-19 (a few samples of this study predate the infection). Cell type and time point are not known. The CDR3 runs from the conserved cysteine through the conserved F or W. A D gene is named only where the DNA matches it firmly. Size values are once, few and many counts, or a class for expanded clones, and some rows have none.

clone_size j_call v_call d_call cdr3_aa cdr3_nt
- TRBJ2-7 TRBV7-6 - CASTTGSSYEQYF TGTGCCAGTACGACGGGGAGCTCCTACGAGCAGTACTTC
- TRBJ1-4 TRBV5-1 - CASSLTGTTNEKLFF TGCGCCAGCAGCCTCACAGGGACAACTAATGAAAAACTGTTTTTT
- TRBJ1-1 TRBV2 TRBD1 CASRGGQGVSHTEAFF TGTGCCAGCAGGGGAGGGCAGGGGGTGTCGCACACTGAAGCTTTCTTT
- TRBJ2-7 TRBV25-1 - CASSEAGHEQYF TGTGCCAGCAGTGAGGCGGGCCACGAGCAGTACTTC
few TRBJ1-5 TRBV7-8 - CASRQGASNQPQHF TGTGCCAGCAGACAAGGGGCGAGCAATCAGCCCCAGCATTTT
few TRBJ1-5 TRBV9 - CASSEGSLANQPQHF TGTGCCAGCAGCGAGGGTTCCCTTGCGAATCAGCCCCAGCATTTT
- TRBJ1-2 TRBV21-1 - CASTAENYGYTF TGTGCCAGCACGGCGGAAAACTATGGCTACACCTTC
few TRBJ1-5 TRBV20-1 - CSASEVTGNQPQHF TGCAGTGCTAGTGAAGTCACCGGCAATCAGCCCCAGCATTTT
- TRBJ1-2 TRBV27 TRBD1 CASSLGQGASGYTF TGTGCCAGCAGTCTTGGACAGGGGGCGAGTGGCTACACCTTC
many TRBJ2-1 TRBV24-1 TRBD2 CATSDFPIAGEGNEQFF TGTGCCACCAGTGATTTCCCTATAGCGGGGGAAGGCAATGAGCAGTTCTTC
- TRBJ2-1 TRBV5-6 TRBD2 CASSYGGREQFF TGTGCCAGCAGCTACGGGGGGAGGGAGCAGTTCTTC
medium-sized TRBJ2-7 TRBV6-1 TRBD1 CASRPLGQQSYEQYF TGTGCCAGCAGACCACTGGGACAGCAATCCTACGAGCAGTACTTC
- TRBJ2-5 TRBV7-9 TRBD1 CASSPPRTGQQETQYF TGTGCCAGCAGCCCCCCCAGGACAGGGCAACAAGAGACCCAGTACTTC
few TRBJ2-1 TRBV29-1 TRBD1 CSVEGGDREDNEQFF TGCAGCGTTGAAGGGGGGGACAGGGAAGACAATGAGCAGTTCTTC
- TRBJ1-1 TRBV9 - CASSVAGRFLTEAFF TGTGCCAGCAGCGTAGCTGGCAGGTTCTTAACTGAAGCTTTCTTT